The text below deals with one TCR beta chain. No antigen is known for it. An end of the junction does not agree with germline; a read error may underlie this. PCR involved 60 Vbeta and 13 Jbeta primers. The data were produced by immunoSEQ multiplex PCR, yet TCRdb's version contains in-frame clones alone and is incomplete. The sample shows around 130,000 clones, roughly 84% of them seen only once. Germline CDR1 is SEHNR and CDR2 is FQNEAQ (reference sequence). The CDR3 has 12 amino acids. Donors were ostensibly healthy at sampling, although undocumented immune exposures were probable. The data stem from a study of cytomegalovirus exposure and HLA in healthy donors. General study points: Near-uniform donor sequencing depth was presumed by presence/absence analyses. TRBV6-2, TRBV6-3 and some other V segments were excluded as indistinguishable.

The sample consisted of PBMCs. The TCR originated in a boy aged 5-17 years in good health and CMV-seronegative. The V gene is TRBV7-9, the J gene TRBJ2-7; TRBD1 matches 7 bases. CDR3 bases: TGTTCCAGCAGCTTACAGGGGTACGAGCAGTACTTC. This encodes CSSSLQGYEQYF.